This T cell receptor (beta chain) was captured in a study of blood T cell repertoires in COVID-19. Study summary: Whether acute or convalescent, the COVID-19 samples came from the United States, Italy and Spain. Nucleic acid was either cDNA or gDNA, and it came from T cells, B-cell-depleted T cells, or PBMCs.

CDR1 and CDR2 from the germline V gene are LGHDT and YNNKEL (reference sequence). Trimming pared 2 bases from V and 1 base from J, leaving 14 bases between. The CDR3 runs 16 residues. Original processing methods: Reference gene primer amplification gave estimated nucleated cell counts. TCRdb's copy holds only in-frame clones and misses some; the assay was immunoSEQ multiplex PCR. That table supplies the V and J calls and clone size; D and trimming were determined from the DNA. The repertoire has fewer than 110,000 clones, 75% to 95% of them found once; the top ten carry roughly 1.2%. The gene calls are TRBV3-1 (or the pseudogene TRBV3-2) and TRBJ1-1; no clear D gene. Sequenced sample: peripheral blood. The sequence was obtained from a woman aged 25-40 years with acute or convalescent COVID-19. Here the CDR3 reads CASSQRGGGENTEAFF. CDR3 coding DNA: TGTGCCAGCAGCCAACGGGGAGGTGGTGAGAACACTGAAGCTTTCTTT.